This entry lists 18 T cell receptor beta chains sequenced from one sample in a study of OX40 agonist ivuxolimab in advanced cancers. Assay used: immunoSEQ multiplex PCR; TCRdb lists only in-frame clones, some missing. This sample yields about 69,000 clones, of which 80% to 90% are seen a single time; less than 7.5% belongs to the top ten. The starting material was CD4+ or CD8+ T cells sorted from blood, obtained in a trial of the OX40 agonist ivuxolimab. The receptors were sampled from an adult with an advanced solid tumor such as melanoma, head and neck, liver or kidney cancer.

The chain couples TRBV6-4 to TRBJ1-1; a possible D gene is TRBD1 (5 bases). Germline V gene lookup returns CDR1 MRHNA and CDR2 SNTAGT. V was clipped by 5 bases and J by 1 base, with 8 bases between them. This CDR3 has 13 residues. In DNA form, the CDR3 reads TGTGCCAGCAGTCTGACAGAGAACACTGAAGCTTTCTTT. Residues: CASSLTENTEAFF.

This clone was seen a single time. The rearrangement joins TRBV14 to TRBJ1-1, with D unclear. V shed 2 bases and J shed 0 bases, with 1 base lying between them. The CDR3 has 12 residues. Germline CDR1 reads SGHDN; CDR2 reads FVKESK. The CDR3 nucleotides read TGTGCCAGCAGCCAAATGAACACTGAAGCTTTCTTT. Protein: CASSQMNTEAFF.

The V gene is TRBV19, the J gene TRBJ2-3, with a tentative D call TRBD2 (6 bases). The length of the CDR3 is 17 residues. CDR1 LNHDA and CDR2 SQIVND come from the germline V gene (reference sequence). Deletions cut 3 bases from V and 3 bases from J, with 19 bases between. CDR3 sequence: CASSMWLAGTLTDTQYF. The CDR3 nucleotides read TGTGCCAGTAGTATGTGGCTAGCCGGGACTCTGACAGATACGCAGTATTTT.

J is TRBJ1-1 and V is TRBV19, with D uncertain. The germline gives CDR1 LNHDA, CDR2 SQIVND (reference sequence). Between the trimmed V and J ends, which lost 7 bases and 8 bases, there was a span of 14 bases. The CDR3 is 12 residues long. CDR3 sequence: CASKIRVPEAFF. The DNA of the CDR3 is TGTGCCAGTAAGATCCGGGTTCCCGAAGCTTTCTTT.

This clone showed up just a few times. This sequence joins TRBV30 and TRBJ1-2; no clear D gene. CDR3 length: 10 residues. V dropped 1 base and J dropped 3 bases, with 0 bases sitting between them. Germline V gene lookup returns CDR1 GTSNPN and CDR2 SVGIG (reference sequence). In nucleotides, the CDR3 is TGTGCCTGGAGTGACTATGGCTACACCTTC. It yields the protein CAWSDYGYTF.

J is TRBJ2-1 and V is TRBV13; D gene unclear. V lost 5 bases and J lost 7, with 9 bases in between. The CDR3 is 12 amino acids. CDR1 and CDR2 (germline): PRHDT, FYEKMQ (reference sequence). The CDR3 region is CASSRLGNEQFF. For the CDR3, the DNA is TGTGCCAGCAGCCGACTGGGGAATGAGCAGTTCTTC.

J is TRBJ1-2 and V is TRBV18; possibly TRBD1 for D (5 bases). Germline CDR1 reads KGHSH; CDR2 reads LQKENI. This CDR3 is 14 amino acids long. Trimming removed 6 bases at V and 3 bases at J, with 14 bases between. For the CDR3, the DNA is TGTGCCAGCTCTCAGACAGACGAATACTATGGCTACACCTTC. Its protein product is CASSQTDEYYGYTF.

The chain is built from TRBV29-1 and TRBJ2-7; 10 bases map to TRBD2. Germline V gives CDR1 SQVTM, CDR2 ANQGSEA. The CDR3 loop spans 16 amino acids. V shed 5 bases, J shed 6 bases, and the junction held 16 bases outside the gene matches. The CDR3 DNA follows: TGCAGCGTTAAAAGCGGGGGGGCCGGTCCCCTTGTCGAGCAGTACTTC. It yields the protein CSVKSGGAGPLVEQYF.

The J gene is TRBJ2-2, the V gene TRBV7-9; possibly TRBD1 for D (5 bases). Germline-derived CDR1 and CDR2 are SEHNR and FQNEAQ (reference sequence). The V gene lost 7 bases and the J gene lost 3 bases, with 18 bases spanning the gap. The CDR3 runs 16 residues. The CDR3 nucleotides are TGTGCCAGCATCGATAGGGGCAGGCAGGACACCGGGGAGCTGTTTTTT. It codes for CASIDRGRQDTGELFF. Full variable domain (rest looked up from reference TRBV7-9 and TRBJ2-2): DTGVSQNPRHKITKRGQNVTFRCDPISEHNRLYWYRQTLGQGPEFLTYFQNEAQLEKSRLLSDRFSAERPKGSFSTLEIQRTEQGDSAMYLCASIDRGRQDTGELFFGEGSRLTVL.

The CDR3 is CASSPGTGTIGANVLTF. CDR3 DNA sequence: TGTGCCAGCAGTCCCGGGACAGGGACTATTGGGGCCAACGTCCTGACTTTC. This chain connects TRBV2 to TRBJ2-6, with 9 bases matching TRBD1. CDR1 SNHLY and CDR2 FYNNEI come from the germline V gene. Trimming took 5 bases from V and 3 from J; bases not matched to a gene: 8. This CDR3 has 17 amino acids.

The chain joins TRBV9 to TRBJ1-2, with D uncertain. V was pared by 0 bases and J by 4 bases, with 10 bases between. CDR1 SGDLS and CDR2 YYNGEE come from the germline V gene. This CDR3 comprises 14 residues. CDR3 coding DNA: TGTGCCAGCAGCGTAGCTACGACCGTCTATGGCTACACCTTC. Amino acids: CASSVATTVYGYTF.

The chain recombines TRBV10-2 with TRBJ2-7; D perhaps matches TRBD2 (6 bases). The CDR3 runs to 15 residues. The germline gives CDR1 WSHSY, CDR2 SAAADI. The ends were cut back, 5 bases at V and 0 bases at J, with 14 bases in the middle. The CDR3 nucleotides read TGCGCCAGCAGTCGGATCCGGGACTTCTCCTACGAGCAGTACTTC. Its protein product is CASSRIRDFSYEQYF.

DNA of the CDR3: TGTGCCAGTTGGGACAGGGGGCCCGACGAGCAGTACTTC. Amino acid sequence: CASWDRGPDEQYF. The genes are TRBV27 and TRBJ2-7; TRBD1 matches at 12 bases. From germline, CDR1 is MNHEY and CDR2 SMNVEV (reference sequence). The CDR3 length is 13 residues. V lost 9 bases, J lost 5 bases, and 5 bases stayed unmatched.

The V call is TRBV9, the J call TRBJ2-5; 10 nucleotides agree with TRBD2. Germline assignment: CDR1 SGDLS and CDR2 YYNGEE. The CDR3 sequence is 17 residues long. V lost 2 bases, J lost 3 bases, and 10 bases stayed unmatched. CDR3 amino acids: CASSVHVVAGGEETQYF. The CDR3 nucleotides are TGTGCCAGCAGCGTTCATGTGGTAGCGGGAGGAGAAGAGACCCAGTACTTC.

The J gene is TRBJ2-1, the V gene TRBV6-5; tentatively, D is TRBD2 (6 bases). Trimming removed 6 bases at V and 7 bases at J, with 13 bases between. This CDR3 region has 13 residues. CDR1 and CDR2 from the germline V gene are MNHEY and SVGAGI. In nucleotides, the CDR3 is TGTGCCAGCAGATCGGGACTCTGGAATGAGCAGTTCTTC. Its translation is CASRSGLWNEQFF.

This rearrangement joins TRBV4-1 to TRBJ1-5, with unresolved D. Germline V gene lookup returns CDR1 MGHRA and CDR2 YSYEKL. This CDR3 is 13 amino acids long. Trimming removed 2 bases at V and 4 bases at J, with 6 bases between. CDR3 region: CASSQYGNQPQHF. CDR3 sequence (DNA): TGCGCCAGCAGCCAATACGGGAATCAGCCCCAGCATTTT.

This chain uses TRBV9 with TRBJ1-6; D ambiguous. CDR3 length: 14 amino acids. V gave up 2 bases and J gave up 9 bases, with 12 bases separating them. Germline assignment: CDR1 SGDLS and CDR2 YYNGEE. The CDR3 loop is CASSVSLAGSPLHF. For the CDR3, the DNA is TGTGCCAGCAGCGTCAGTCTGGCTGGTTCACCCCTCCACTTT.

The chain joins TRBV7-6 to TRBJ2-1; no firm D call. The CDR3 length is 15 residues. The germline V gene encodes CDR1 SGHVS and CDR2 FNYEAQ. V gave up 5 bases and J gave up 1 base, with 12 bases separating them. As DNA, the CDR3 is TGTGCCAGCAGCGTTTCCAGATTTTCCTACAATGAGCAGTTCTTC. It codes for CASSVSRFSYNEQFF.